This entry features one TCR beta chain sequence. The antigen is not known. Germline V gene sequence: CDR1 LGHNT, CDR2 FRNRAP. Trimming pared 1 base from V and 4 bases from J, leaving 11 bases between. CDR3 length: 15 residues. It was with random hexamers that roughly 0.5 to 1 ug RNA was reverse transcribed. With immunoSEQ multiplex PCR, TCR beta CDR3 was amplified across 54 Vbeta and 13 Jbeta. One entry per CDR3 protein results from TCRdb running MiXCR on the immunoSEQ multiplex PCR reads. Among roughly 150,000 distinct CDR3 sequences listed, approximately 94% were seen once. The record originates from a study of CD8 T cells in Susac syndrome. From blood CD8+ and CD4+ T cells, TCR beta sequences were generated. TEMRA cells were FACS-enriched, unlike CD8+ and CD4+ T cells, which were negatively isolated. The study, taken as a whole, reports: Individuals included in the TCR sequencing and HLA analysis were acknowledged by the study to be relatively few in number.

The chain employs TRBV12-5 and TRBJ2-1, with a possible D match to TRBD2 (5 bases). The source material was CD8+ T cells from PBMCs. The TCR was taken from a human donor with multiple sclerosis. CDR3 DNA: TGTGCTAGTGGTTTGGGCGACAAGCGGTACAATGAGCAGTTCTTC. This codes for CASGLGDKRYNEQFF.